These 32 T cell receptor beta chains were sequenced from one sample in a study of tumor-infiltrating lymphocytes in primary liver carcinoma. Between about 17 and 34 mg of unsorted bulk tissue served as the source from which RNA and DNA were co-extracted. Synthesis of TCR beta cDNA was carried out from around 540 ng total RNA with a constant-region primer. Nested multiplex PCR, run for three rounds with slightly modified ARM-PCR, yielded TCR beta libraries. Rounds one and two of PCR, each of roughly 11 cycles, were primed with TRBV1-TRBV30 forward primers and a C-beta reverse primer. TCRdb ran MiXCR on the multiplex PCR reads and lists one entry per CDR3 protein. The data show fewer than 70,000 distinct CDR3 sequences, about two thirds seen once. Sequenced material: liver tumor tissue from sampling region 2. This sample's subset: tumor region T2, inferior pole. These receptor sequences come from a man aged 40-49 years with primary liver carcinoma and hepatitis B virus infection.

The chain joins TRBV5-4 to TRBJ1-1; possibly TRBD1 for D (6 bases). The V end lost 9 bases, the J end lost 1 base, and 25 bases lay between the germline ends. Germline lookup yields CDR1 SGHNT and CDR2 YYREEE (reference sequence). The CDR3 has 17 residues. The DNA of the CDR3 is TGTGCCAACGGCTTGGGTTGGGGGGCAGTGGGGAACACTGAAGCTTTCTTT. It codes for CANGLGWGAVGNTEAFF. Variable domain in full (rest from reference TRBV5-4 and TRBJ1-1): ETGVTQSPTHLIKTRGQQVTLRCSSQSGHNTVSWYQQALGQGPQFIFQYYREEENGRGNFPPRFSGLQFPNYSSELNVNALELDDSALYLCANGLGWGAVGNTEAFFGQGTRLTVV.

Comments on this clonotype: Its ends do not fully match the called genes, so a read error is possible. The CDR3 sequence is CASSYVTGGPMNTEAYF. The CDR3 nucleotides read TGTGCCAGCAGTTACGTCACAGGAGGGCCCATGAACACTGAAGCTTACTTT. The chain carries TRBV6-2 or TRBV6-3 and TRBJ1-1; possibly TRBD1 for D (5 bases). The CDR3 totals 17 residues. Looked up from germline, CDR1 is MNHEY and CDR2 is SVGEGT.

CDR3 bases: TGTGCCACCAGTGACGGCCTTAGCAGCGCGGGATACGAGCAGTACTTC. This gives the protein CATSDGLSSAGYEQYF. V and J are TRBV24-1 and TRBJ2-7; tentatively, D is TRBD2 (6 bases). V dropped 4 bases and J dropped 4 bases, with 19 bases sitting between them. This CDR3 region has 16 residues. Per germline, CDR1 KGHDR and CDR2 SFDVKD.

The rearrangement joins TRBV6-2 or TRBV6-3 to TRBJ1-1; D is unresolved. V dropped 6 bases and J dropped 3 bases, with 14 bases sitting between them. The CDR3 sequence is 14 residues long. Germline V gene lookup returns CDR1 MNHEY and CDR2 SVGEGT. The chain's CDR3 is CASRHGLPDTEAFF. As DNA, the CDR3 is TGTGCCAGCAGGCATGGGCTTCCGGACACTGAAGCTTTCTTT.

On this clonotype: At one end the junction does not follow the germline gene, possibly because of a read error. The J gene is TRBJ2-7, the V gene TRBV6-5; D may correspond to TRBD1 or TRBD2 (5 bases each). Germline V gene sequence: CDR1 MNHEY, CDR2 SVGAGI. The CDR3 is 11 amino acids. The CDR3 loop reads CTSSYLGEQCF. The CDR3 DNA follows: TGTACCAGCAGTTACTTGGGGGAGCAGTGCTTC.

V usage is TRBV4-2 and J usage is TRBJ2-2, with D perhaps TRBD1 or TRBD2 (5 bases each). Germline CDR1 reads LGHNA; CDR2 reads YNFKEQ. The CDR3 loop spans 15 amino acids. Trimming took 2 bases from V and 5 from J, leaving 12 bases between them. CDR3 residues: CASSQTRGTTGELFF. CDR3 coding DNA: TGTGCCAGCAGCCAAACCCGGGGCACAACCGGGGAGCTGTTTTTT.

With regard to this clonotype: An end of the junction does not agree with germline; a read error may underlie this. The genes are TRBV12-3 or TRBV12-4 and TRBJ2-4, with D maybe TRBD1 (5 bases). The CDR3 is 18 amino acids. CDR3 residues: CASSLWDGVDIAENIQYF. The DNA for the CDR3 is TGTGCCAGCAGTTTATGGGATGGGGTGGACATAGCCGAAAACATTCAGTACTTC.

This clonotype was recorded once. Compared with germline, one end of the junction differs, possibly owing to a read error. The chain has TRBV11-2 and TRBJ2-5; D may be TRBD2 (6 bases). This CDR3 spans 16 amino acids. The germline CDR1 and CDR2 sequences are SGHAT and FQNNGV. The CDR3 protein is CTSSQAPGGVKESQYF. The CDR3 nucleotides are TGTACCAGCAGCCAAGCTCCTGGCGGGGTGAAAGAGTCCCAGTACTTC.

As for this clonotype: At one end, the junction sequence differs from germline, possibly due to a read error. The chain recombines TRBV11-2 with TRBJ2-1; D may be TRBD1 (6 bases). The CDR3 loop spans 15 amino acids. Germline-derived CDR1 and CDR2 are SGHAT and FQNNGV. The CDR3 protein is CANSLGGRVYYEQFF. The CDR3 DNA reads TGTGCCAACAGCTTAGGGGGTAGGGTCTACTATGAGCAGTTCTTC.

As for this clonotype: A read error is possible here, since a much larger clone lies one base away. V usage is TRBV11-2 and J usage is TRBJ2-5, with unresolved D. Per germline, CDR1 SGHAT and CDR2 FQNNGV. V shed 4 bases and J shed 9 bases, with 18 bases lying between them. The CDR3 length is 14 residues. The CDR3 sequence is CASSSTRILLSQYF. The CDR3 coding sequence is TGTGCCAGCAGCTCGACGAGGATATTATTGTCCCAGTACTTC.

With regard to this clonotype: Because the CDR3 is missing its conserved closing phenylalanine or tryptophan, this is likely a read error. The genes are TRBV29-1 and TRBJ2-7; D unclear. Germline CDR1 SQVTM, CDR2 ANQGSEA. The CDR3 runs to 12 residues. Trimming took 7 bases from V and 5 from J, leaving 15 bases between them. The CDR3 is CSAGWDNHEQYY. CDR3 in DNA: TGCAGCGCGGGTTGGGATAATCACGAGCAGTACTAC.

Details on this clonotype: One end of the junction does not line up with germline, which may come from a read error. V gene TRBV6-5 combines with J gene TRBJ2-3; 11 bases align to TRBD1. CDR3 length: 14 amino acids. Per germline, CDR1 MNHEY and CDR2 SVGAGI. In nucleotides, the CDR3 is TGTGCCAGCAAAAGGACAGGGGGCACAGAAACGCAGTATTTT. Protein: CASKRTGGTETQYF.

Points on this clonotype: Given a much more abundant clone one base away, this may be a read error. The chain has TRBV6-2 or TRBV6-3 and TRBJ2-5, with 9 bases that match TRBD2. Germline V gene sequence: CDR1 MNHEY, CDR2 SVGEGT. This CDR3 region has 17 residues. CDR3 coding DNA: TGTACCAGCAGTTATGGTTCAGCGGGAGGATGGGGAGAGACCCAGTACTTC. Protein: CTSSYGSAGGWGETQYF.

Of note for this clonotype: The junction departs from the called germline gene at one end, perhaps through a read error. V usage is TRBV5-4 and J usage is TRBJ1-1; no clear D gene. Germline CDR1 SGHNT, CDR2 YYREEE (reference sequence). CDR3 size: 15 residues. CDR3 in amino acids: CASSLTESKNTETFF. CDR3 bases: TGTGCCAGCAGCTTGACAGAGTCGAAGAACACTGAAACTTTCTTT.

With respect to this clonotype: A junction end diverges from the germline sequence, so it may reflect a read error. The chain is built from TRBV5-4 and TRBJ2-6; 7 bases map to TRBD2. Germline assignment: CDR1 SGHNT and CDR2 YYREEE (reference sequence). The CDR3 has 15 amino acids. The CDR3 loop reads CASSLGLVGANVLTF. As DNA, the CDR3 is TGTGCTAGCAGCCTTGGACTAGTTGGGGCCAACGTCCTGACTTTC.

This clonotype was found many times. The V call is TRBV5-1, the J call TRBJ2-5; D is undetermined. There are 14 residues in the CDR3. Trimming cost V 4 bases and J 1 base, with 11 bases left between them. Germline values: CDR1 SGHRS, CDR2 YFSETQ. CDR3 bases: TGCGCCAGCAGCCTTGGACGGCCCCAAGAGACCCAGTACTTC. This translates into CASSLGRPQETQYF.

J is TRBJ2-3 and V is TRBV5-5, with D tentatively TRBD1 (5 bases). Deletions cut 4 bases from V and 2 bases from J, with 11 bases between. CDR1 and CDR2 from the germline V gene are SGHKS and YYEKEE (reference sequence). The CDR3 spans 14 residues. Here the CDR3 reads CASSPGFPTDTQYF. DNA of the CDR3: TGTGCCAGCAGCCCAGGGTTTCCCACAGATACGCAGTATTTT.

Turning to this clonotype: A junction end diverges from the germline sequence, so it may reflect a read error. V usage is TRBV11-2 and J usage is TRBJ2-5, with 10 bases matching TRBD2. Germline assignment: CDR1 SGHAT and CDR2 FQNNGV. This CDR3 region has 17 residues. CDR3 DNA sequence: TGTACCAGCAGCTTAAGACTAGCGGGTGACTCAAGCGAGACCCAGTACTTC. Its protein is CTSSLRLAGDSSETQYF.

As for this clonotype: The CDR3 end shows no conserved phenylalanine or tryptophan, and so a read error is likely. The DNA is omitted, as the CDR3 cannot be located on it reliably, and the CDR3 follows TCRdb's listing. This sequence joins TRBV6-2 or TRBV6-3 and TRBJ2-7; no check of the table's D call, TRBD1, against the DNA was made. Germline V gene sequence: CDR1 MNHEY, CDR2 SVGEGT. The CDR3 is 15 amino acids in total, end residues counted. CDR3 sequence reads: CASSYQLDRAYEQYL.

The chain couples TRBV7-9 to TRBJ2-2; D perhaps matches TRBD2 (5 bases). There are 16 residues in the CDR3. CDR1 is SEHNR and CDR2 is FQNEAQ in the germline V gene (reference sequence). V was shortened by 1 base and J by 5 bases, with 14 bases between the two germline ends. In DNA, the CDR3 is TGTGCCAGCAGCTTAGTTCTTCGGGGTCGGACCGGGGAGCTGTTTTTT. Its protein is CASSLVLRGRTGELFF.

Regarding this clonotype: One end of the junction does not line up with germline, which may come from a read error. The chain combines TRBV4-3 with TRBJ1-5; D is ambiguous. The length of the CDR3 is 15 residues. Germline V CDR1 and CDR2: LGHNA, YSLEER. CDR3 nucleotide sequence: TGCGCCAGCAGCTGTGTGGCGTATAGCAATCAGCCCCAGGATTTT. Amino acid sequence: CASSCVAYSNQPQDF.

Turning to this clonotype: The junction shows a germline mismatch at one end, possibly a read error. The chain employs TRBV28 and TRBJ2-7, with D unclear. The CDR3 length is 15 residues. The germline gives CDR1 MDHEN, CDR2 SYDVKM. CDR3 in amino acids: CASSLLKGRLYEHYF. The DNA of the CDR3 is TGTGCCAGCAGCTTACTGAAGGGTAGATTGTACGAGCATTACTTC.

Concerning this clonotype itself: The conserved final phenylalanine or tryptophan is absent from the CDR3, which likely points to a read error. This rearrangement joins TRBV5-4 to TRBJ2-1, with TRBD1 matching over 7 bases. The CDR3 spans 13 residues. Germline CDR1 SGHNT, CDR2 YYREEE (reference sequence). CDR3 in amino acids: CASSLGQYNEQFY. CDR3 nucleotides: TGTGCCAGCAGTTTGGGACAGTACAATGAGCAGTTCTAC.

As for this clonotype: This could be a read error, since a much larger clone is one nucleotide away. The rearrangement joins TRBV29-1 to TRBJ1-1, with D hard to call. Germline values: CDR1 SQVTM, CDR2 ANQGSEA. This CDR3 spans 12 amino acids. The CDR3 DNA sequence: TGCAGCGTTGGCAAGGAGAACACTGAAGCTTCCTTT. Encoded protein: CSVGKENTEASF.

Remarks on this clonotype: This likely comes from a read error, as the CDR3 has no conserved phenylalanine or tryptophan at its end. The J gene is TRBJ2-4, the V gene TRBV7-8; 8 bases agree with TRBD2. After removal of 4 bases from V and 4 bases from J, the junction contained 9 bases not matched to a gene. There are 16 residues in the CDR3. Germline-derived CDR1 and CDR2 are SGHVS and FQNEAQ. The CDR3 nucleotides read TGTGCCAGCAGCTCCCAAGCGGGAGTTTTGAAAAACATTCAGTACTCC. Protein: CASSSQAGVLKNIQYS.

With respect to this clonotype: At one end the junction does not follow the germline gene, possibly because of a read error. The chain combines TRBV4-1 with TRBJ2-7; a possible D gene is TRBD1 (5 bases). Germline V gives CDR1 MGHRA, CDR2 YSYEKL. The CDR3 consists of 15 residues. Here the CDR3 reads CAISQGQGGTYEPYF. DNA of the CDR3: TGCGCCATCAGCCAAGGTCAGGGCGGAACCTACGAGCCGTACTTC.

Concerning this clonotype: A much larger clone lies one base from this, so it may be a read error. The rearrangement uses TRBV6-6 and TRBJ2-7; D unresolved. The germline CDR1 and CDR2 sequences are MNHNY and SVGAGI (reference sequence). V shed 9 bases and J shed 0 bases, with 21 bases lying between them. The CDR3 is made up of 16 amino acids. CDR3 loop: CASLFDGGTSSYEQYF. The CDR3 bases are TGTGCCAGTCTTTTTGATGGCGGAACAAGCTCCTACGAGCAGTACTTC.

With regard to this clonotype: A read error may account for a junction end that differs from germline. The gene calls are TRBV6-6 and TRBJ2-3; maybe TRBD1 (9 bases). The CDR3 is made up of 22 amino acids. Germline V gene lookup returns CDR1 MNHNY and CDR2 SVGAGI (reference sequence). The CDR3 loop reads CTSSYPLTGGSGSRTSIDTQYF. The CDR3, as DNA: TGTACCAGCAGTTACCCCCTCACAGGGGGCAGCGGGAGTAGAACTAGCATAGATACGCAGTATTTT.

This clonotype was counted many times. This chain connects TRBV11-1 to TRBJ2-1; D unclear. Deletions cut 5 bases from V and 0 bases from J, with 14 bases between. The CDR3 covers 16 residues. Germline V CDR1 and CDR2: SGHAT, FQDESV (reference sequence). The CDR3 loop is CASSPRVADSYNEQFF. In DNA form, the CDR3 reads TGTGCCAGCAGCCCCCGGGTGGCGGACTCCTACAATGAGCAGTTCTTC.

On this clonotype itself: One end of the junction varies from germline; a read error may be responsible. The chain links TRBV5-1 to TRBJ2-7; D possibly corresponds to TRBD1 (5 bases). The CDR3 contains 13 residues. The V gene's germline CDR1 is SGHRS and CDR2 YFSETQ. CDR3 sequence (DNA): TGCGCCAGTAGCTTGTCAGGGCACTACGAGCAGTACTTC. Its protein is CASSLSGHYEQYF.

As for this clonotype: Being one base from a much bigger clone, this may be a read error. V and J are TRBV29-1 and TRBJ2-1; 9 nucleotides align to TRBD2. From germline, CDR1 is SQVTM and CDR2 ANQGSEA. The length of the CDR3 is 15 residues. CDR3 amino acids: CSIDSRREGYNEQFF. The CDR3 nucleotides read TGCAGCATTGATTCTCGGCGGGAGGGCTACAATGAGCAGTTCTTC.

This chain uses TRBV7-6 with TRBJ1-6; TRBD1 might be the D (5 bases). The CDR3 consists of 15 residues. CDR1 is SGHVS and CDR2 is FNYEAQ in the germline V gene. The V gene lost 2 bases and the J gene lost 6 bases, with 11 bases spanning the gap. CDR3 DNA: TGTGCCAGCAGCTTATTTCAGGGCTCTAATTCACCCCTCCACTTT. It translates to CASSLFQGSNSPLHF.